The next 8 T cell receptor beta chains were all read from a single sample in a study of radiation and T cells in renal cell carcinoma (TCRdb year 2020). The time point label, as the study defines it: tumor resected at nephrectomy. The meaning of the sample's treatment or condition label: treatment-naive control, cytoreductive nephrectomy. To prepare the library, the immunoSEQ multiplex PCR assay was applied. TCRdb took over this immuneACCESS table, retaining in-frame rearrangements with V and J assigned. Such tables are incomplete; in checked studies, under half of the missing clones stem from an unresolved V gene, and the remainder is unexplained. The sample has some 14,000 clones on record, approximately 54% of them singletons. The leading ten clones occupy 10% to 15% of the sample. Material: tumor tissue, obtained from a patient whose treatment was nephrectomy without radiotherapy. These receptors were collected from a man aged 50 or older with renal cell carcinoma.

The chain couples TRBV2 to TRBJ1-2, with D possibly matching TRBD1 (5 bases). The CDR3 length is 13 residues. Trimming shortened V by 5 bases and J by 5 bases, and 12 bases separated the two germline ends. Looked up from germline, CDR1 is SNHLY and CDR2 is FYNNEI. In nucleotides, the CDR3 is TGTGCCAGCAGTTCGGGGGAAAGGTATGGCTACACCTTC. Translation gives CASSSGERYGYTF.

This sequence joins TRBV6-1 and TRBJ2-7; D tentatively fits TRBD1 or TRBD2 (6 bases each). The V and J ends lost 10 bases and 2 bases respectively, with 9 bases between them. This CDR3 has 11 residues. CDR1 and CDR2 from the germline V gene are MNHNS and SASEGT. This CDR3 is CATEGAYEQYF. Here the CDR3 DNA reads TGTGCCACGGAGGGGGCCTACGAGCAGTACTTC.

This clone was picked up a small number of times. This chain connects TRBV4-2 to TRBJ1-5; D is unclear. V lost 2 bases, J lost 7 bases, and 9 bases lay in between. CDR3 length: 13 residues. CDR1 and CDR2 (germline): LGHNA, YNFKEQ. CDR3: CASSQIMGQPQHF. CDR3 DNA sequence: TGTGCCAGCAGCCAAATAATGGGACAGCCCCAGCATTTT.

This rearrangement joins TRBV30 to TRBJ2-3, with unresolved D. V shed 0 bases and J shed 2 bases, with 12 bases lying between them. This CDR3 region has 15 residues. Germline V gene data show CDR1 as GTSNPN and CDR2 as SVGIG (reference sequence). The CDR3 nucleotides read TGTGCCTGGAGTGTGGGCCGACTTTTCACAGATACGCAGTATTTT. This gives the protein CAWSVGRLFTDTQYF.

This rearrangement joins TRBV25-1 to TRBJ1-1; 9 bases are shared with TRBD1. The CDR3 is 12 residues long. Looked up from germline, CDR1 is MGHDK and CDR2 is SYGVNS. Trimming cost V 6 bases and J 6 bases; bases outside gene matches: 2. Here the CDR3 DNA reads TGTGCCAGCAGCAACAGGGGGCCTGAAGCTTTCTTT. Its translation is CASSNRGPEAFF.

J is TRBJ1-1 and V is TRBV2; 9 nucleotides match TRBD1. The CDR3 loop spans 14 amino acids. CDR1 and CDR2 (germline): SNHLY, FYNNEI. V trimming: 7 bases; J trimming: 3 bases; junction bases outside the gene matches: 6. The chain's CDR3 is CASITGGYDTEAFF. The CDR3 DNA sequence: TGTGCCAGCATAACAGGGGGCTACGACACTGAAGCTTTCTTT.

This clone was picked up one time. This chain connects TRBV7-2 to TRBJ2-3; 11 positions match TRBD2. Germline CDR1 SGHTA, CDR2 FQGNSA. The CDR3 runs to 15 residues. V lost 7 bases, J lost 4 bases, and 7 bases stayed unmatched. The DNA of the CDR3 is TGTGCCAGCAAGTATACTAGCGGGGGATCAGATACGCAGTATTTT. As protein: CASKYTSGGSDTQYF.

The chain links TRBV7-8 to TRBJ1-5; 7 positions agree with TRBD1. Germline assignment: CDR1 SGHVS and CDR2 FQNEAQ. The CDR3 sequence is 15 residues long. With 5 bases clipped from V and 6 bases from J, the junction kept 10 bases outside the gene matches. The CDR3 DNA reads as TGTGCCAGCAGCCCGAGGGACAGAGGGGGTCAGCCCCAGCATTTT. It is translated as CASSPRDRGGQPQHF.